This record concerns one TCR beta chain sequence. The CDR3 spans 14 residues. With 6 bases removed from V and 0 bases from J, the gap between germline ends came to 11 bases. CDR1 is MGHRA, CDR2 YSYEKL, per germline. Here immunoSEQ multiplex PCR was the method, and the copy in TCRdb shows in-frame clones only, minus some. There are 150,000 or so clones in the sample; roughly 94% occur only once, and 8.5% lies in the top ten. The data derive from a study of control samples from healthy donors and cancer patients. This chain joins TRBV4-1 and TRBJ1-2; D ambiguous. The clonotype comes from a woman aged 40 to 50 in good health. The sequenced sample was blood. The CDR3 reads CASRQTWANYGYTF. CDR3 DNA: TGCGCCAGCAGACAGACCTGGGCTAACTATGGCTACACCTTC.